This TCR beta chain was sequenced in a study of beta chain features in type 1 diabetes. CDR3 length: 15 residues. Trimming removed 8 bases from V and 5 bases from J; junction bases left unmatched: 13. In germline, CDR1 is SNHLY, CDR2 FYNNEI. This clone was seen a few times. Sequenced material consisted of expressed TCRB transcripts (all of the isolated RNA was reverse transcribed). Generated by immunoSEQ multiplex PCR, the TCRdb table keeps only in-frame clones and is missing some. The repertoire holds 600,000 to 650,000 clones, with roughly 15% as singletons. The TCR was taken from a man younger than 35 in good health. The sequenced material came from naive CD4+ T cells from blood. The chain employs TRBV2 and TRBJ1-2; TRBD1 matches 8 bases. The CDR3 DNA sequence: TGTGCCAGCGAACTACAGGGGGGAAGAACTTATGGCTACACCTTC. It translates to CASELQGGRTYGYTF. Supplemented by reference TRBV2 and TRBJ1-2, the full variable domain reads EPEVTQTPSHQVTQMGQEVILRCVPISNHLYFYWYRQILGQKVEFLVSFYNNEISEKSEIFDDQFSVERPDGSNFTLKIRSTKLEDSAMYFCASELQGGRTYGYTFGSGTRLTVV.